These 3 T cell receptor beta chains share one sample of origin, sequenced in a study of T cells in localized non-small cell lung cancer. Some clones are missing from TCRdb's copy, which holds only in-frame ones; the method was immunoSEQ multiplex PCR. The table lists 45,000 to 55,000 clones, approximately 75% of them singletons, with about 17% in the top ten. The sample here was peripheral blood, taken before any cancer treatment. Source of these receptors: a man between 40 and 69 years old with stage I squamous cell lung carcinoma.

The V call is TRBV9, the J call TRBJ2-1; 9 positions agree with TRBD1. CDR1 and CDR2 from the germline V gene are SGDLS and YYNGEE. V shed 3 bases, J shed 9 bases, and the junction held 13 bases outside the gene matches. The length of the CDR3 is 16 residues. The CDR3 region has the DNA TGTGCCAGCAGCGCCCGGGGCGGACAGGGGACGGGTGAGCAGTTCTTC. Translated: CASSARGGQGTGEQFF.

V and J are TRBV6-1 and TRBJ2-5, with D possibly called TRBD1 or TRBD2 (5 bases each). The DNA end favors TRBJ2-7, so the J call may be wrong. The germline gives CDR1 MNHNS, CDR2 SASEGT. The CDR3 consists of 15 residues. CDR3 loop: CASSGLRAGFGEQYF. DNA for the CDR3: TGTGCCAGCAGTGGGCTCAGGGCGGGTTTTGGCGAGCAGTACTTC.

V gene TRBV9 combines with J gene TRBJ1-1; 9 bases align to TRBD1. The germline gives CDR1 SGDLS, CDR2 YYNGEE. This CDR3 contains 15 residues. V was clipped by 4 bases and J by 0 bases; unmatched bases: 4. The CDR3 region has the DNA TGTGCCAGCAGCCCCCGGACAGGGGTGAACACTGAAGCTTTCTTT. This codes for CASSPRTGVNTEAFF.